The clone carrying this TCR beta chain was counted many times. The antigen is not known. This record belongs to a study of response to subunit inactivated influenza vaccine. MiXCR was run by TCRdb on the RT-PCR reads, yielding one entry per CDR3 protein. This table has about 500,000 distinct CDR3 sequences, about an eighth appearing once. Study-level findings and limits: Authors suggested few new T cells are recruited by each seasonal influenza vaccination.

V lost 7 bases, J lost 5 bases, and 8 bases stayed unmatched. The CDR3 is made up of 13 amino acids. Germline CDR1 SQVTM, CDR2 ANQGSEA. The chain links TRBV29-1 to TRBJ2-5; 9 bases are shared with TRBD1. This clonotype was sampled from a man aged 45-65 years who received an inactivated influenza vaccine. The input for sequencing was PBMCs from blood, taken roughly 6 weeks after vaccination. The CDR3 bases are TGCAGCGCACGGACAGGGGAATGGGAGACCCAGTACTTC. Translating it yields CSARTGEWETQYF.